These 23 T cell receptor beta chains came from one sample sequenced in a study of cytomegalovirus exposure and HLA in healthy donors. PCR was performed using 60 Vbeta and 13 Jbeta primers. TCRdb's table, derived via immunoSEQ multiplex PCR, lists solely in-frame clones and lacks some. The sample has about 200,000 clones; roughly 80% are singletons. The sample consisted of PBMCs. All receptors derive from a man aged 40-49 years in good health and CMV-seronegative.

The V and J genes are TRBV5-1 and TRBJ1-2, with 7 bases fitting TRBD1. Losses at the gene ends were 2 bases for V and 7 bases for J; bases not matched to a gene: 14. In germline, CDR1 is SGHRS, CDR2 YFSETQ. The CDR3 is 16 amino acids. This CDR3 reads CASSFNSQGSPGGYTF. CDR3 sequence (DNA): TGCGCCAGCAGCTTTAACTCACAGGGGTCCCCCGGTGGCTACACCTTC.

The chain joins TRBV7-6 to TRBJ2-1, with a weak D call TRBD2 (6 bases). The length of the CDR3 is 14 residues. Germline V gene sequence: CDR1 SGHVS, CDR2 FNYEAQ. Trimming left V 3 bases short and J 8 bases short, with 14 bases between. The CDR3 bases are TGTGCCAGCAGCTTGGGGCCGGGGGTAGATGAGCAGTTCTTC. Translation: CASSLGPGVDEQFF.

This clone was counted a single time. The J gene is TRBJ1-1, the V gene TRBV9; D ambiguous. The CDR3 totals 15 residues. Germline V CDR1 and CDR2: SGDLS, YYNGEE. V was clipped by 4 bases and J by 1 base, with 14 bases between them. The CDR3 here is CASSPEPPGNTEAFF. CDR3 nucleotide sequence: TGTGCCAGCAGCCCCGAGCCCCCAGGGAACACTGAAGCTTTCTTT.

This chain's CDR3 is CASEFGGYEQFF. In nucleotides, the CDR3 is TGTGCCAGCGAGTTTGGGGGCTATGAGCAGTTCTTC. The V and J genes are TRBV2 and TRBJ2-1, with D possibly being TRBD1 (6 bases). Trimming left V 8 bases short and J 8 bases short, with 13 bases between. The germline gives CDR1 SNHLY, CDR2 FYNNEI. The CDR3 runs to 12 residues.

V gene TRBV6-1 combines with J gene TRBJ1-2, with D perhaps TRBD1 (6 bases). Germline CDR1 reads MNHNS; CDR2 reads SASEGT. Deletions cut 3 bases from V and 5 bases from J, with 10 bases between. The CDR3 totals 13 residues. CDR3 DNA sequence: TGTGCCAGCAGTGATTCTGGACAGTATGGCTACACCTTC. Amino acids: CASSDSGQYGYTF.

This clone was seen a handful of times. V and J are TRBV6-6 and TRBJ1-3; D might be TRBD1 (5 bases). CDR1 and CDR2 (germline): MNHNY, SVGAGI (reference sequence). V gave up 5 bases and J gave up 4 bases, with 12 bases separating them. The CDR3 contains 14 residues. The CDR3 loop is CASSIRDLGNTIYF. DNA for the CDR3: TGTGCCAGCAGTATACGGGACTTGGGAAACACCATATATTTT.

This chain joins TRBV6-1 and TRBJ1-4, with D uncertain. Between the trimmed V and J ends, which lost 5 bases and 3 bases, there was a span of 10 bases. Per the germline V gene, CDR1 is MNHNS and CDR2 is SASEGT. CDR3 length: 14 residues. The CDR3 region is CASSQTIANEKLFF. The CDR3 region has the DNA TGTGCCAGCAGTCAGACTATAGCTAATGAAAAACTGTTTTTT.

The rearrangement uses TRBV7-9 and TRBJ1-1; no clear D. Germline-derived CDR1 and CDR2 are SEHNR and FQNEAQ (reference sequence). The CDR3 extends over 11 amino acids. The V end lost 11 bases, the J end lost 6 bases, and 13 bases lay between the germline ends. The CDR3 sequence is CASQEAAEAFF. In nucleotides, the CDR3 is TGTGCCTCGCAGGAGGCGGCTGAAGCTTTCTTT.

The CDR3 DNA is TGTGCCAGCAGCAAAGAGGCGGTTAATTCACCCCTCCACTTT. Amino acids: CASSKEAVNSPLHF. The chain joins TRBV21-1 to TRBJ1-6. TRBV21-1 is a known pseudogene. The CDR3 consists of 14 residues.

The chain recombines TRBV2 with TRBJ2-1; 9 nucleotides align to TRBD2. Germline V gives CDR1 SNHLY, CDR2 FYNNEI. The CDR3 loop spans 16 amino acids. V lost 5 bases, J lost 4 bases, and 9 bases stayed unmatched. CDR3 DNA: TGTGCCAGCAGTACCCCGGGACTAGCAGCTTACAATGAGCAGTTCTTC. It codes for CASSTPGLAAYNEQFF.

CDR3 DNA sequence: TGTGCCAGCAGCTCCAAGACAGGGTACACAGATACGCAGTATTTT. Amino acids: CASSSKTGYTDTQYF. This chain connects TRBV5-4 to TRBJ2-3, with 7 bases identical to TRBD1. V shed 3 bases and J 2 bases; nucleotides not matched to a gene: 6. CDR1 and CDR2 from the germline V gene are SGHNT and YYREEE (reference sequence). The CDR3 has 15 residues.

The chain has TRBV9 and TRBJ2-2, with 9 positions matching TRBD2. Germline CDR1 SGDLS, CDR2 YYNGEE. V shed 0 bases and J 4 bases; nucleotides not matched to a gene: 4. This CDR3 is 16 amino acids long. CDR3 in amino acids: CASSVVGLASTGELFF. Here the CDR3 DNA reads TGTGCCAGCAGCGTAGTGGGACTAGCATCCACCGGGGAGCTGTTTTTT.

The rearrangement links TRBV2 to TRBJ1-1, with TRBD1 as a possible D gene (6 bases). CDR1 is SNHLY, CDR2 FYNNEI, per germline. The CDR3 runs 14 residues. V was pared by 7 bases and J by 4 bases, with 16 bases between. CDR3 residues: CASKLTGRATEAFF. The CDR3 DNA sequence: TGTGCCAGCAAACTGACAGGCCGGGCCACTGAAGCTTTCTTT.

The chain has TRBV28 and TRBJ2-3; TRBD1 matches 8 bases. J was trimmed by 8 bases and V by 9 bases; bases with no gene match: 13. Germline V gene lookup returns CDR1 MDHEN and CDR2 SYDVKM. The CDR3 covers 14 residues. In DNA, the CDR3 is TGTGCCAGTGGACAGGGCTCTCCCCCGGGTACGCAGTATTTT. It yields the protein CASGQGSPPGTQYF.

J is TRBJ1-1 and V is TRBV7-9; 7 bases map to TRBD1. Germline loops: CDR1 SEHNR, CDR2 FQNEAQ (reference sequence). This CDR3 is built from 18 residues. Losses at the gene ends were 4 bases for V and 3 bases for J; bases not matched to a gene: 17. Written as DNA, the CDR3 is TGTGCCAGCAGCTCCACTGACAGGGTGACGGGGTATGACACTGAAGCTTTCTTT. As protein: CASSSTDRVTGYDTEAFF.

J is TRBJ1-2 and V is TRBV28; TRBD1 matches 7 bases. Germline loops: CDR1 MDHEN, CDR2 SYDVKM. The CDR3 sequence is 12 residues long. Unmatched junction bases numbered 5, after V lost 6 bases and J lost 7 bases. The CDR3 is CASSEGARGYTF. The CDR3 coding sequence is TGTGCCAGCAGCGAGGGGGCTCGTGGCTACACCTTC.

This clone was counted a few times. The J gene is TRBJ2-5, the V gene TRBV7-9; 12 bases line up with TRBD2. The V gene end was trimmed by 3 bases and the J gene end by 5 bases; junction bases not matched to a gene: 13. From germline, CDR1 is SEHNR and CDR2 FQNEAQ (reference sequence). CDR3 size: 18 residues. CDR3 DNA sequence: TGTGCCAGCAGCTTCCCCACTAGACTAGCGGGAGTCAAGGAGACCCAGTACTTC. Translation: CASSFPTRLAGVKETQYF.

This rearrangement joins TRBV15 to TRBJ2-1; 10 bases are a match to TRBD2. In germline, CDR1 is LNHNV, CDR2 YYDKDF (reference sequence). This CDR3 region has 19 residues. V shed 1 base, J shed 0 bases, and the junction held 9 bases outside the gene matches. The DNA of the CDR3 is TGTGCCACCAGCAGAGGAGGACTAGCGGTGGTGAGCTCCTACAATGAGCAGTTCTTC. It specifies CATSRGGLAVVSSYNEQFF.

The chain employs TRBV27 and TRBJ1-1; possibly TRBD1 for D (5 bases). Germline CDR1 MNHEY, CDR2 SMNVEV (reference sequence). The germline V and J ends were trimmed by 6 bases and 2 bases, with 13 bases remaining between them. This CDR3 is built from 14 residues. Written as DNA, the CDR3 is TGTGCCAGCAGCCCAGGGCAGACAAACACTGAAGCTTTCTTT. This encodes CASSPGQTNTEAFF.

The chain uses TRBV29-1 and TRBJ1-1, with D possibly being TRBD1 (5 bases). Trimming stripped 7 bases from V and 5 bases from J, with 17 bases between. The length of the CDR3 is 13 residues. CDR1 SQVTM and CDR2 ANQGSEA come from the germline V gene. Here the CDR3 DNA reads TGCAGCGCCGGTCCTCGGGGGGGGACTGAAGCTTTCTTT. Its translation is CSAGPRGGTEAFF.

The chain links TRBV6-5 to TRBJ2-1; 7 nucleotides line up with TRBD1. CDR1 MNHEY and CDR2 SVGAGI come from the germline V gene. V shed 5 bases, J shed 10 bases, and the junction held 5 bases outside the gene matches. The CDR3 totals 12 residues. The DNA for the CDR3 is TGTGCCAGCAGTGCAGTCAGGGGGGAGCAGTTCTTC. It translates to CASSAVRGEQFF.

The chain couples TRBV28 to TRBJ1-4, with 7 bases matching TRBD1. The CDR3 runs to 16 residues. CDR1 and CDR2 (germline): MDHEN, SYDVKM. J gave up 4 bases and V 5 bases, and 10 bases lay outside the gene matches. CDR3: CASSPWTGRHNEKLFF. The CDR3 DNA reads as TGTGCCAGCAGTCCGTGGACAGGTCGGCATAATGAAAAACTGTTTTTT. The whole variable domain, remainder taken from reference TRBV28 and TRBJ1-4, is DVKVTQSSRYLVKRTGEKVFLECVQDMDHENMFWYRQDPGLGLRLIYFSYDVKMKEKGDIPEGYSVSREKKERFSLILESASTNQTSMYLCASSPWTGRHNEKLFFGSGTQLSVL.

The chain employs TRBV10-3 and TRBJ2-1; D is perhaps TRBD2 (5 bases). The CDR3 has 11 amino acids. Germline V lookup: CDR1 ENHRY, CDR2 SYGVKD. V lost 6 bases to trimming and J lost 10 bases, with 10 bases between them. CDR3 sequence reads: CAISPGREQFF. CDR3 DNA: TGTGCCATCAGCCCGGGAAGGGAGCAGTTCTTC.